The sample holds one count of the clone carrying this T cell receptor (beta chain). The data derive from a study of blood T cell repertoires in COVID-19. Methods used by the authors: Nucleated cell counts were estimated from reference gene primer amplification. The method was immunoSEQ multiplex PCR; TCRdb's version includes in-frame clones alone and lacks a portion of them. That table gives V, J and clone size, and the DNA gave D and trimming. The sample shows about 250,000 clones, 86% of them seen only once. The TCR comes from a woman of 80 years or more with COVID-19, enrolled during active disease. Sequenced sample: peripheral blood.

CDR3 sequence: CASTPRDRGPPDTQYF. Here the CDR3 DNA reads TGTGCCAGCACCCCAAGGGACAGGGGCCCCCCAGATACGCAGTATTTT. The chain carries TRBV28 and TRBJ2-3, with TRBD1 identical over 10 bases. The J segment lost 4 bases and the V segment lost 7 bases, leaving 11 bases of the junction unmatched. From germline, CDR1 is MDHEN and CDR2 SYDVKM. The CDR3 is 16 amino acids.